This TCR beta chain was sequenced for a study of response to subunit inactivated influenza vaccine. TCRdb analysed the RT-PCR reads with MiXCR anew, one entry per CDR3 protein. The sample has hundreds of thousands of distinct CDR3 sequences, roughly 14% seen once; the top ten hold 5.5% to 7%. The CDR3 contains 15 residues. V lost 4 bases, J lost 1 base, and 11 bases lay in between. Germline-derived CDR1 and CDR2 are SNHLY and FYNNEI. This clonotype was seen ten or more times. The specimen was PBMCs from blood, collected around 15 days before vaccination. The receptor was isolated from a man aged 50 or older who received an inactivated influenza vaccine. The chain couples TRBV2 to TRBJ1-5; D remains unclear. The CDR3 DNA reads TGTGCCAGCAGTGTAGTTGAGATAAGCAATCAGCCCCAGCATTTT. Residues: CASSVVEISNQPQHF.